The text below deals with one TCR beta chain. Its antigen has not been determined. Base qualities were left out, and no much larger clone turns up one base away. These data are taken from a study of control samples from healthy donors and cancer patients (TCRdb year 2020). To prepare the library, the immunoSEQ multiplex PCR assay was applied. TCRdb took this table from immuneACCESS and kept in-frame rearrangements with V and J called. Such tables lack part of the clones; where checked against another copy, unresolved V genes explain under half of the gap, and the rest is unexplained. A total of about 54,000 clones appear in this sample, around 97% of them only once. Around 2% of the sample belongs to the ten largest clones. V is clipped by 3 bases and J by 1 base, and the sequence between their germline boundaries is 4 bases long. Via the germline V gene, CDR1 is MDHEN and CDR2 SYDVKM. From the cysteine up to the phenylalanine, the CDR3 has a length of 12 residues. The only DNA kept is the CDR3, 36 bases in frame from the first base.

This receptor was taken from a woman in her 30s in good health. Sequencing used blood. The rearrangement combines TRBV28 with TRBJ2-7, with the D gene not confidently named. CDR3 sequence: CASSFNSYEQYF. The DNA sequence is TGTGCCAGCAGTTTTAATTCCTACGAGCAGTACTTC.